Presented here are 26 T cell receptor beta chains from one specimen sequenced in a study of cytomegalovirus exposure and HLA in healthy donors. It was with 60 Vbeta and 13 Jbeta primers that the PCR ran. Sequencing was performed with immunoSEQ multiplex PCR; in TCRdb, only in-frame clones are kept and a portion is missing. There are 150,000 or so clones in the sample; over 65% occur only once, and approximately 13% lies in the top ten. The sequenced material came from PBMCs. Receptor source: a man between 40 and 49 years old in good health and CMV-seropositive.

V gene TRBV6-1 combines with J gene TRBJ1-1, with D tentatively TRBD1 (5 bases). Trimming stripped 3 bases from V and 0 bases from J, with 8 bases between. The germline gives CDR1 MNHNS, CDR2 SASEGT. The CDR3 is made up of 14 amino acids. CDR3 nucleotides: TGTGCCAGCAGTGAGACAGCCATGAACACTGAAGCTTTCTTT. Protein: CASSETAMNTEAFF.

V usage is TRBV10-3 and J usage is TRBJ2-3; no definite D call. Trimming removed 0 bases at V and 2 bases at J, with 6 bases between. Germline V CDR1 and CDR2: ENHRY, SYGVKD. The CDR3 totals 14 residues. The CDR3 is CAISESGHTDTQYF. The CDR3 nucleotides read TGTGCCATCAGTGAGTCTGGCCACACAGATACGCAGTATTTT.

This clone was seen a few times. This chain links TRBV11-2 with TRBJ2-5; maybe TRBD1 (6 bases). CDR1 is SGHAT and CDR2 is FQNNGV in the germline V gene. The CDR3 is 17 residues long. V was clipped by 5 bases and J by 3 bases, with 22 bases between them. CDR3 residues: CASSAMLVRDNEETQYF. Here the CDR3 DNA reads TGTGCCAGCAGCGCCATGCTGGTCCGGGACAACGAAGAGACCCAGTACTTC.

The chain links TRBV9 to TRBJ2-6; tentatively, D is TRBD1 (6 bases). The CDR3 consists of 15 residues. Germline V lookup: CDR1 SGDLS, CDR2 YYNGEE. Trimming removed 2 bases at V and 5 bases at J, with 11 bases between. The CDR3 spells CASSVSGVRANVLTF. The CDR3 DNA reads TGTGCCAGCAGCGTGTCAGGGGTAAGGGCCAACGTCCTGACTTTC.

The chain combines TRBV5-1 with TRBJ2-7, with D possibly matching TRBD1 (5 bases). Germline lookup yields CDR1 SGHRS and CDR2 YFSETQ. The CDR3 is 13 amino acids. The V end was cut by 4 bases, the J end by 5 bases, with 13 bases between. The CDR3 coding sequence is TGCGCCAGCAGCGTCCAGGGTGGGCACGAGCAGTACTTC. Protein: CASSVQGGHEQYF.

The chain uses TRBV27 and TRBJ2-7; TRBD1 aligns across 10 bases. The CDR3 has 17 residues. Germline V gene data show CDR1 as MNHEY and CDR2 as SMNVEV (reference sequence). V trimming: 9 bases; J trimming: 5 bases; junction bases outside the gene matches: 19. The CDR3 region has the DNA TGTGCCAGGTTCCCTAGGTCATCTGGACAGGGGGAAGACGAGCAGTACTTC. Translation: CARFPRSSGQGEDEQYF.

CDR3 amino acids: CASGDQTVYNEQFF. DNA of the CDR3: TGTGCTAGTGGCGATCAGACAGTCTACAATGAGCAGTTCTTC. The chain is built from TRBV12-5 and TRBJ2-1; tentative D call: TRBD1 (5 bases). V was pared by 6 bases and J by 3 bases, with 12 bases between. The germline gives CDR1 LGHNT, CDR2 FRNRAP. The CDR3 contains 14 residues.

This chain uses TRBV7-6 with TRBJ2-3, with D perhaps TRBD2 (6 bases). The V gene's germline CDR1 is SGHVS and CDR2 FNYEAQ. The V end was cut by 0 bases, the J end by 6 bases, with 13 bases between. This CDR3 comprises 15 residues. The CDR3 here is CASSLAFREHDTQYF. The DNA for the CDR3 is TGTGCCAGCAGCTTAGCCTTCCGGGAGCATGATACGCAGTATTTT.

The rearrangement uses TRBV7-2 and TRBJ2-3; TRBD1 matches 9 bases. Germline assignment: CDR1 SGHTA and CDR2 FQGNSA. V gave up 6 bases and J gave up 4 bases; unmatched junction bases: 8. CDR3 length: 15 residues. This CDR3 is CASRSTGGSADTQYF. The CDR3, as DNA: TGTGCCAGCAGGTCTACAGGGGGCAGCGCAGATACGCAGTATTTT.

V is TRBV6-1 and J is TRBJ1-1, with D perhaps TRBD1 (6 bases). Per the germline V gene, CDR1 is MNHNS and CDR2 is SASEGT. The CDR3 extends over 13 amino acids. V was clipped by 5 bases and J by 6 bases, with 13 bases between them. Here the CDR3 DNA reads TGTGCCAGCAGTACAGGGAGAAGGGCTGAAGCTTTCTTT. This gives the protein CASSTGRRAEAFF.

The rearrangement links TRBV5-4 to TRBJ2-7, with D possibly matching TRBD2 (5 bases). The CDR3 runs 13 residues. V gave up 5 bases and J gave up 9 bases, with 18 bases separating them. CDR1 is SGHNT and CDR2 is YYREEE in the germline V gene (reference sequence). The CDR3 loop reads CASSFPGGLVQYF. CDR3 DNA: TGTGCCAGCAGTTTTCCAGGTGGACTGGTGCAGTACTTC.

The J gene is TRBJ2-7, the V gene TRBV7-3, with D possibly TRBD2 on 5 matching bases. The V end was cut by 2 bases, the J end by 3 bases, with 20 bases between. This CDR3 has 17 amino acids. Germline CDR1 reads SGHTA; CDR2 reads FQGTGA. The CDR3 region has the DNA TGTGCCAGCAGCTTAGGGTCAGCGACGACTATCAGCTACGAGCAGTACTTC. Protein: CASSLGSATTISYEQYF.

This clone was observed a handful of times. V and J are TRBV4-3 and TRBJ1-3, with D uncertain. V was cut by 0 bases and J by 3 bases, with 21 bases left in between. This CDR3 comprises 19 residues. Germline V gene lookup returns CDR1 LGHNA and CDR2 YSLEER. The DNA for the CDR3 is TGCGCCAGCAGCCAAGATGGAGGCAGAAGGGCCGGTAGTGGAAACACCATATATTTT. Its translation is CASSQDGGRRAGSGNTIYF.

The chain links TRBV29-1 to TRBJ2-7; maybe TRBD1 (6 bases). This CDR3 has 16 amino acids. Trimming pared 2 bases from V and 7 bases from J, leaving 24 bases between. The germline gives CDR1 SQVTM, CDR2 ANQGSEA. This chain's CDR3 is CSVELKTGTLGGEQYF. CDR3 DNA sequence: TGCAGCGTTGAACTCAAGACCGGGACACTAGGAGGTGAGCAGTACTTC.

V usage is TRBV29-1 and J usage is TRBJ1-1, with D possibly being TRBD1 (6 bases). Trimming cost V 3 bases and J 8 bases, with 16 bases left between them. The CDR3 consists of 13 residues. Germline V lookup: CDR1 SQVTM, CDR2 ANQGSEA. The CDR3 DNA is TGCAGCGTTGATCGGGCAGGGGATTTCGAAGCTTTCTTT. Its translation is CSVDRAGDFEAFF.

The rearrangement links TRBV29-1 to TRBJ2-5; 8 bases fit TRBD1. The CDR3 spans 16 residues. Germline V CDR1 and CDR2: SQVTM, ANQGSEA. Unmatched junction bases numbered 15, after V lost 4 bases and J lost 5 bases. This chain's CDR3 is CSVGGGTGTRGETQYF. CDR3 DNA: TGCAGCGTTGGGGGTGGGACAGGCACCCGGGGGGAGACCCAGTACTTC.

This chain joins TRBV5-6 and TRBJ1-2, with 7 bases lining up with TRBD1. Germline trimming cut 2 bases from V and 2 bases from J; bases unmatched to any gene: 9. CDR1 and CDR2 (germline): SGHDT, YYEEEE. The CDR3 length is 16 residues. CDR3 protein: CASSFLKTGSNYGYTF. DNA for the CDR3: TGTGCCAGCAGCTTCCTCAAGACAGGGTCAAACTATGGCTACACCTTC.

The sample holds one count of this clone. The chain recombines TRBV4-1 with TRBJ1-4, with 7 bases fitting TRBD1. CDR1 MGHRA and CDR2 YSYEKL come from the germline V gene. The trim removed 4 bases at V and 8 bases at J, leaving 7 bases unmatched. The CDR3 runs 14 residues. The CDR3 DNA follows: TGCGCCAGCAGCCCACAGGGGCAAGGGGAAAAACTGTTTTTT. This codes for CASSPQGQGEKLFF.

The rearrangement joins TRBV27 to TRBJ2-1, with TRBD2 as a possible D gene (5 bases). Trimming pared 6 bases from V and 5 bases from J, leaving 17 bases between. In germline, CDR1 is MNHEY, CDR2 SMNVEV (reference sequence). The CDR3 totals 15 residues. CDR3 residues: CASSPWVRAHNEQFF. The CDR3 DNA reads as TGTGCCAGCAGCCCTTGGGTGAGGGCCCACAATGAGCAGTTCTTC.

The V gene is TRBV6-1, the J gene TRBJ1-2; no firm D call. The V gene lost 0 bases and the J gene lost 0 bases, with 8 bases spanning the gap. The CDR3 is made up of 15 amino acids. Germline V lookup: CDR1 MNHNS, CDR2 SASEGT. CDR3 amino acids: CASSEAPGSNYGYTF. The CDR3 DNA follows: TGTGCCAGCAGTGAAGCCCCAGGCTCTAACTATGGCTACACCTTC.

This chain joins TRBV27 and TRBJ2-3; 9 bases line up with TRBD1. V dropped 3 bases and J dropped 4; count of bases not matched to a gene: 2. CDR3 size: 14 residues. Germline V gene lookup returns CDR1 MNHEY and CDR2 SMNVEV (reference sequence). CDR3 in amino acids: CASSFTGGPDTQYF. The DNA for the CDR3 is TGTGCCAGCAGTTTCACAGGGGGCCCAGATACGCAGTATTTT.

The rearrangement joins TRBV29-1 to TRBJ1-1, with D possibly matching TRBD1 (6 bases). The germline gives CDR1 SQVTM, CDR2 ANQGSEA. The CDR3 extends over 12 amino acids. V lost 7 bases and J lost 0, with 9 bases in between. Here the CDR3 reads CSAKGVNTEAFF. In DNA form, the CDR3 reads TGCAGCGCCAAGGGGGTGAACACTGAAGCTTTCTTT. The entire variable domain, with the rest obtained from reference TRBV29-1 and TRBJ1-1, is as follows: SAVISQKPSRDICQRGTSLTIQCQVDSQVTMMFWYRQQPGQSLTLIATANQGSEATYESGFVIDKFPISRPNLTFSTLTVSNMSPEDSSIYLCSAKGVNTEAFFGQGTRLTVV.

The chain couples TRBV30 to TRBJ1-5, with TRBD1 identical over 9 bases. V gave up 6 bases and J gave up 3 bases; unmatched junction bases: 9. The CDR3 runs to 15 residues. Germline V gene data show CDR1 as GTSNPN and CDR2 as SVGIG (reference sequence). CDR3 sequence reads: CACGQGPPPNQPQHF. DNA of the CDR3: TGTGCCTGCGGACAGGGGCCCCCTCCCAATCAGCCCCAGCATTTT.

The CDR3 reads CASSFLASGDHREVYEQYF. In nucleotides, the CDR3 is TGTGCCAGCAGTTTTCTGGCTAGCGGGGACCACAGGGAAGTCTACGAGCAGTACTTC. The chain combines TRBV28 with TRBJ2-7; 9 nucleotides match TRBD2. The V gene's germline CDR1 is MDHEN and CDR2 SYDVKM. The CDR3 is 19 amino acids. Trimming at V came to 3 bases and at J to 3 bases, leaving 18 bases not matched to a gene.

The chain recombines TRBV5-6 with TRBJ1-5, with 9 bases identical to TRBD1. The CDR3 is made up of 15 amino acids. The junction had 4 bases not matched to a gene; V was cut back by 3 bases and J by 3 bases. Per the germline V gene, CDR1 is SGHDT and CDR2 is YYEEEE. The CDR3 region has the DNA TGTGCCAGCAGCTCGGACAGGGGCCTCAATCAGCCCCAGCATTTT. This codes for CASSSDRGLNQPQHF.

The rearrangement uses TRBV5-1 and TRBJ2-2; tentatively, D is TRBD1 (5 bases). CDR3 length equals 13 residues. V lost 1 base, J lost 5 bases, and 6 bases lay in between. Germline values: CDR1 SGHRS, CDR2 YFSETQ. The CDR3 is CASSLSGTGELFF. The CDR3 DNA follows: TGCGCCAGCAGCTTGTCAGGGACCGGGGAGCTGTTTTTT.